Sequencing of this TCR beta chain was carried out in a study of shared clonotypes between healthy human individuals (dated by TCRdb to the early 2020s). At the level of the whole study: A few men and a couple of women, aged 18 to 49 years, made up the cohort. For each donor, CD4 naive and CD4 memory were each run on three plates, CD8 naive on two plates, and CD8 memory on one plate. To estimate repertoire size and how much clonotype sharing occurs between individuals, the study deeply sequenced the blood TCR repertoires of five healthy adults. To increase sequencing depth and limit assay-specific biases, different laboratories used diverse techniques to prepare libraries and sequence TCR repertoires. Each donor's leukapheresis produced roughly between roughly 0.85 and 9 billion PBMCs. Study-wide findings and limitations: Sharing across a few donors was observed for about 4.8% of naive CD4, 3% to 3.5% of naive CD8, about 2.3% of memory CD4, and around 0.4% of memory CD8 clonotypes. Rarefaction of sorted-subset datasets indicated incomplete sequencing despite the large sequencing depth. Sampling was restricted to blood, and TCR repertoires in tissue are likely to differ from TCR repertoires in blood. Because the study included only a small number of donors, the genetic and exposure-history diversity represented was limited. Estimated clonotype richness was generally larger for naive than for memory subsets. Pairwise subsampling indicated that sequencing depth was expected to affect the degree of clonotype sharing among donors. Compared with non-shared clonotypes, the clonotypes found in all four sorted-subset donors had higher generation probabilities.

From the germline V gene, CDR1 is LGHNA and CDR2 is YNFKEQ. Its CDR3 holds 15 amino acids, cysteine through phenylalanine. Only CDR3 DNA remains: 45 bases, in frame from the first base. V gives up 0 bases and J gives up 2 bases, and the segment between their germline ends measures 8 bases. A few counts support this clone. Its antigen is currently not known. No per-base quality is available; no much larger clone lies one base away. Using the deep immunoSEQ assay, multiplex PCR amplified TCR CDR3 regions from genomic DNA. Genomic DNA extracted from each cell subset was distributed evenly over all wells of several immunoSEQ 96-well plates, and each plate served as one replicate. Each replicate PCR for sorted subsets received roughly 0.2 ug genomic DNA, equal to about 30,000 T cell genomes. Purified libraries were quantified with a Qubit 3.0 fluorometer, sized on a Bioanalyzer 2100, and re-quantified with the KAPA Library Quantification kit. Every immunoSEQ 96-well plate was sequenced on a dedicated single-read 150-cycle Illumina NextSeq 550 flow cell. From the authors' description of their analysis: Because only junctional sequences without quality scores were contained in the immunoSEQ output, filtering matching that applied to full-length reads could not be performed. To assign V/J genes and CDR3, sequences were annotated against IMGT germline references using PyIR, a Python wrapper for IgBLAST v1.9. Any read was removed if the V/J assignment was weak (E-value above 1e-6), the CDR3 was missing, or the read contained stop codons, out-of-frame junctions, or ambiguous translated residues. A V3J clonotype was defined by an identical inferred V gene, J gene, and CDR3 amino acid sequence. To compute the percentage overlap between repertoires, the number of shared unique clonotypes was divided by the size of the smaller repertoire. RTK rarefaction, the Chao1 estimator, and Recon v2.1 estimates of unobserved clonotypes were used to assess repertoire richness. OLGA was used to compute generation probabilities for all TCRbeta clonotypes that the gDNA method yielded from a handful of donors. Here the immuneACCESS table is served through TCRdb, limited to in-frame sequences with V and J called. Missing clones are a known gap in these copies; in checked studies unresolved V genes cover under half, and the rest lacks a known reason. The D gene and trimming were derived from the DNA, and the V and J assignments and clone size from that table. Present in this sample are more than 500,000 clones, approximately 95% of which were seen just once. The ten largest clones represent around 0.066% of the sample.

Healthy HIV-negative adults with no recently reported acute infections or vaccinations were included as donors. Every donor was a Caucasian adult residing in Nashville, Tennessee, USA. CD4+ T cells were enriched through magnetic negative selection, after which naive cells were positively selected on CD45RA and the remaining negative fraction served as the memory subset. After blood collection by leukapheresis, PBMCs were isolated using Ficoll-Histopaque density gradient centrifugation and then cryopreserved in the vapor phase of liquid nitrogen. Analytical flow cytometry was used to check the purity and quantity of each magnetically sorted T cell population. From each sorted fraction, genomic DNA was isolated and quantified by UV absorbance on a Nanodrop 2000c.

This TCR derives from a woman in her 30s in good health. The chain uses TRBV4-2 and TRBJ1-3; 5 matching bases give a weak D call of TRBD1. What was sequenced was naive CD4+ T cells sorted from blood. This specimen's cell subset or site label, per the study, means: CD45RA+ positively selected. The nucleotides read TGTGCCAGCAGCCAAGATCGGGGGGCTGGAAACACCATATATTTT. It translates to CASSQDRGAGNTIYF.